Listed below are T cell receptor beta chains from one sample, sequenced in a study of blood T cell repertoires in COVID-19. TCRdb's copy holds only in-frame clones and misses some; the assay was immunoSEQ multiplex PCR. The sample holds about 240,000 clones; about four fifths are singletons and the top ten take about 2%. The sequenced sample was peripheral blood. The source of these receptors is a man in his thirties or forties who had recovered from COVID-19. CDR3s include the opening cysteine and the closing phenylalanine or tryptophan. The D gene is left open where the match is weak. Only part of the rows carry a size: once, few, many, or a class if the clone is expanded.

v_call	d_call	clone_size	j_call	cdr3_aa	cdr3_nt
TRBV27	-	-	TRBJ2-5	CASSFGRGRPQETQYF	TGTGCCAGCAGTTTTGGGAGGGGGAGACCTCAAGAGACCCAGTACTTC
TRBV6-5	-	-	TRBJ1-4	CASSPVSNEKLFF	TGTGCCAGTAGCCCCGTCAGTAATGAAAAACTGTTTTTT
TRBV7-2	-	-	TRBJ2-4	CASSHTVLAKNIQYF	TGTGCCAGCAGCCATACCGTACTCGCCAAAAACATTCAGTACTTC
TRBV2	TRBD1	-	TRBJ1-4	CASSGDRASNEKLFF	TGTGCCAGCAGTGGTGACAGGGCGAGTAATGAAAAACTGTTTTTT
TRBV28	TRBD1	-	TRBJ2-1	CASSSPVLRDRGRNEQFF	TGTGCCAGCAGTTCACCAGTCCTCCGGGACAGGGGGCGTAATGAGCAGTTCTTC
TRBV20-1	-	-	TRBJ2-1	CSAWRRNEQFF	TGCAGTGCTTGGAGGCGCAATGAGCAGTTCTTC
TRBV2	TRBD1	once	TRBJ2-1	CASGPAGQGIYNEQFF	TGTGCCAGCGGACCCGCGGGACAGGGGATCTACAATGAGCAGTTCTTC
TRBV4-2	-	-	TRBJ2-3	CASSHEEGGQDTQYF	TGTGCCAGCAGCCACGAAGAGGGGGGGCAAGATACGCAGTATTTT
TRBV6-5	-	-	TRBJ1-1	CASSFTGTNTEAFF	TGTGCCAGCAGTTTTACCGGGACAAATACTGAAGCTTTCTTT
TRBV2	-	-	TRBJ1-2	CARGGNYGYTF	TGTGCCAGGGGGGGTAACTATGGCTACACCTTC
TRBV12-5	TRBD1	-	TRBJ1-4	CASGLAGGRGEKLFF	TGTGCTAGTGGTTTGGCAGGGGGTCGGGGCGAAAAACTGTTTTTT
TRBV12-5	TRBD1	once	TRBJ1-5	CASGLVLGQGFNQPQHF	TGTGCTAGTGGTTTGGTACTGGGACAGGGGTTCAATCAGCCCCAGCATTTT
TRBV9	TRBD2	once	TRBJ2-3	CASSAGVAGGLTDTQYF	TGTGCCAGCAGCGCCGGGGTAGCGGGGGGCTTGACAGATACGCAGTATTTT
TRBV12-3/TRBV12-4	-	-	TRBJ2-1	CASSLTSREQFF	TGTGCCAGCAGTTTAACATCACGTGAGCAGTTCTTC
TRBV6-4	-	-	TRBJ2-3	CASSDSRGGGTDTQYF	TGTGCCAGCAGTGACTCGAGGGGAGGTGGCACAGATACGCAGTATTTT
TRBV20-1	-	-	TRBJ1-1	CSARGGTEAFF	TGCAGTGCTCGGGGTGGCACTGAAGCTTTCTTT
TRBV15	-	-	TRBJ1-1	CATSRDSGRGAEAFF	TGTGCCACCAGCAGAGATTCAGGGCGGGGGGCTGAAGCTTTCTTT
TRBV4-1	-	-	TRBJ2-3	CASSQTGTSTDTQYF	TGCGCCAGCAGCCAAACGGGGACTAGCACAGATACGCAGTATTTT
TRBV6-5	-	once	TRBJ1-2	CASRPTAANYGYTF	TGTGCCAGCAGACCCACAGCAGCTAACTATGGCTACACCTTC
TRBV24-1	-	-	TRBJ1-3	CATSDREAGNTIYF	TGTGCCACCAGTGACCGGGAAGCAGGAAACACCATATATTTT
TRBV5-4	TRBD1	-	TRBJ1-1	CASSWGGQEVNTEAFF	TGTGCCAGCAGCTGGGGCGGACAGGAGGTGAACACTGAAGCTTTCTTT
TRBV5-1	TRBD1	-	TRBJ1-2	CASSLTGQDGYTF	TGCGCCAGCAGCCTGACCGGACAGGATGGCTACACCTTC